The T cell receptor beta chain under discussion was sequenced for a study of CD8+ T cells in alopecia areata (dated by TCRdb to the late 2010s). Turning to the overall study: The study used high-throughput TCRbeta sequencing to examine T cell clonal expansion in alopecia areata, in both the C3H/HeJ mouse model and human patients. On the human side, TCRbeta sequencing was run on scalp tissue and on sorted CD4+ and CD8+ peripheral blood T cells from healthy controls and from alopecia areata patients with either patchy or totalis/universalis disease. Scalp clonality was compared across normal scalp (n=4), patchy alopecia areata scalp (n=8), and alopecia totalis/universalis scalp (n=8). The RNA source kit depended on sample type: the PAXgene miRNA kit for fixed scalp, the miRNeasy kit for PBMCs, and the RNeasy kit for mouse skin. Amplification of TCRbeta CDR3 regions was done by immunoSEQ multiplex PCR using 35 Vbeta forward primers and 13 Jbeta reverse primers.

Peripheral blood and lesional scalp punch biopsies were obtained from patients with alopecia areata. PBMCs were isolated by density centrifugation and stained for CD3, CD4 and CD8, after which CD4+ and CD8+ T cells were sorted on a FACSAria. Untreated alopecia areata patients were recruited as part of a multicenter biomarker study. For about 5 biomarker-study patients, blood CD8+ T cells were further sorted into NKG2D-low and NKG2D-high fractions. Remarks on this clone: Its antigen is not yet known. Per-nucleotide qualities are absent, and no much larger clonotype sits a single base away.

Inclusive of the bounding cysteine and phenylalanine, the CDR3 is 11 residues long. Only the CDR3 portion is preserved as DNA: 33 bases, with reading frame beginning at the first base. CDR1 and CDR2 were assigned from the germline V gene as SGHTA and FQGNSA. V is shortened by 4 bases, J by 5 bases, and the region joining them spans 6 bases. Library construction relied on the immunoSEQ multiplex PCR assay. For TCR sequencing, RNA was extracted from every sample and reverse transcribed into cDNA to serve as template. SuperScript III was used for first-strand cDNA synthesis, primed with a 2:1 mix of oligo-dT and random hexamers. A synthetic immune receptor repertoire was used to measure amplification bias, and any remaining bias was corrected computationally. Processing in the source paper ran as follows. Raw reads were preprocessed for error removal, and CDR3 was defined according to IMGT conventions as running from the conserved cysteine to phenylalanine. Clonality was computed by normalizing Shannon entropy by log2 of the number of productive unique TCRs and subtracting the result from 1. CD4 or CD8 identity of scalp clones was inferred by cross-referencing scalp TCRbeta sequences with sorted blood CD4 and CD8 repertoires. TCRdb stores this immuneACCESS table with in-frame sequences only. Part of the clones is absent; in the studies checked, under half of the shortfall reflects unresolved V genes, and no reason is known for the rest. The V and J calls and clone size were taken over from that table, and D and trimming were inferred from the DNA. The sample table contains 23,000 or so clones; only one count was recorded for around 56% of them. The top ten hold roughly a third of the sample.

Overall study results and their limits: Shared TCR sequences between patients were less evident than in mice, which may be partly attributable to HLA diversity in the patient population. Higher clonality and more expanded CD8+ clones were observed in lesional scalp than in normal scalp, particularly in alopecia totalis/universalis, a finding suggestive of antigenic drive. Scalp TCR repertoire analysis is complicated because resident alphabeta T cells in normal human skin are also sequenced, whereas mouse skin is dominated by gammadelta T cells.

The V and J genes are TRBV7-2 and TRBJ2-7; the D gene is perhaps TRBD1, from 5 matching bases. What was sequenced was NKG2D-high CD8+ T cells sorted from blood. This specimen's cell subset or site label, per the study, means: sorted CD8+ NKG2D-high blood T cells. This clonotype was sampled from a human donor with alopecia areata. CDR3 reads: CASSSRDEQYF. The DNA sequence reads TGTGCCAGCAGCTCCAGGGACGAGCAGTACTTC.